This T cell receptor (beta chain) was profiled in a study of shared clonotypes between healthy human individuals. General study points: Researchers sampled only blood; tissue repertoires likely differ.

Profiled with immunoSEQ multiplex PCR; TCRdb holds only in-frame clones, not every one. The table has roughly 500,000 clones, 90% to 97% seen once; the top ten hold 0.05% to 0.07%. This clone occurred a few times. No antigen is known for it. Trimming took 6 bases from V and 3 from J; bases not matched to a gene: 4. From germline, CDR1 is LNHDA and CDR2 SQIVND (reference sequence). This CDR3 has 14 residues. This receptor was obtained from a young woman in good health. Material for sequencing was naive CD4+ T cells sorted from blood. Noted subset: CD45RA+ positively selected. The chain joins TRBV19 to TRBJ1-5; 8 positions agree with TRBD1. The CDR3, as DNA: TGTGCCAGTAGGCCGGGACAGGACAATCAGCCCCAGCATTTT. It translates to CASRPGQDNQPQHF.